The source of this T cell receptor beta chain is a study of persistence of HIV-infected CD4 T cells (dated by TCRdb to 2020 to 2021). A note on the overall study: The study isolated CMV- and HIV-1 Gag-responding CD4+ T cells from ART-treated individuals to examine antigen-driven clonal expansion of HIV-1-infected cells. The median time participants had been on suppressive ART was eight to nine years. Peripheral blood samples of up to roughly 200 mL were collected at multiple time points, except for two participants, who underwent leukapheresis at a single time point. Proviral sequencing was used to assess clonality among infected cells, whereas TCRbeta sequencing gauged the clonality of all cells within each sorted population. The TCR cluster analysis across participants included eight or nine participants for CMV and 6 or 7 participants for Gag.

Summary of the overall study and its limitations: Degenerate expanded CDR3beta sequences were enriched in antigen-responding cells, suggesting convergent selection of CD4+ responses to CMV and Gag. Few individuals were included in the study, and only a limited range of antigens was tested. Within the same sorted populations, how oligoclonal the TCRs were correlated with how oligoclonal the proviruses were. Bulk TCR analyses could not be restricted to the rare CMV-responding cells that actually carried HIV-1 proviruses. TCRbeta richness in CMV- and Gag-responding cells was significantly lower than in anti-CD3/anti-CD28-responding cells; CMV-responding cells had higher oligoclonality than CD3/CD28-stimulated and Gag-responding cells.

Interpreted using the paper, the treatment or condition label stands for: suppressive antiretroviral therapy. Cells were stimulated with a pool of overlapping HIV-1 Gag 15-mer peptides at approximately 0.92 ug per peptide per mL. Memory CD4+ T cells that did not respond, being CD40L-negative, CD69-negative and CD45RO-high, were sorted as memory populations depleted of antigen-responding cells. HIV-1-infected adults in whom suppressive ART had been started during chronic infection were enrolled as participants. Plasma HIV-1 RNA had been undetectable (below 50 copies/mL) in participants for at least 4 years. To be included, participants needed a CD4+ T cell count above 400 cells/uL and a positive CMV serology. Before stimulation, PBMCs were isolated using density centrifugation and depleted of CD8+ T cells. For approximately 17 hours, CD8-depleted PBMCs were stimulated with anti-CD28/CD49d costimulation, a CD40-blocking antibody, and enfuvirtide, which was added to prevent new infections. Sorting was done on either a Beckman Coulter MoFlo Legacy or an XDP sorter, and propidium iodide was used to exclude dead cells. For samples with more than one million cells, genomic DNA was extracted with the QIAamp DNA Mini Kit, and for all other samples the Quick-DNA Microprep Kit was used.

The immunoSEQ hsTCRB assay version 4 in survey mode was used to sequence TCRbeta repertoires from genomic DNA. For TCRbeta sequencing, genomic DNA was diluted to 9.5 to 10 ng/uL, with up to about 1 ug used per sample. In the authors' own workflow: TCRbeta data analysis was done in ImmunoSeq Analyzer 3.0, and diversity was calculated on productive nucleotide rearrangements. Lower-bound TCR diversity was estimated with the improved Chao index, and clonality with the Gini coefficient using the Immunarch R package. Different nucleotide rearrangements encoding the same CDR3beta amino acid sequence were counted as distinct clonotypes. TCRbeta sequences significantly enriched in antigen-responding cells relative to anti-CD3/anti-CD28-activated cells were identified by differential abundance analysis. GLIPH2 clustered TCRs by predicted peptide-MHC specificity, both within individual participants and across merged participant data sets. TCRdb provides this immuneACCESS table in a form limited to in-frame rearrangements. Some clones are lacking; in checked studies, under half of them reflect an unresolved V gene, and why the rest are absent is not known. The DNA was the basis for D and trimming; V, J and clone size are from that table. The sample includes approximately 36,000 clones, with 85% to 90% observed a single time. The ten largest account for 5.4% of the sample.

The count of this clone is one. The specificity of this receptor is unknown. No much larger clone is present one base from it, and per-base qualities are unavailable. The CDR3 contains 14 residues, cysteine and phenylalanine counted. The retained sequence is limited to the CDR3, 42 bases, with the frame set at the first base. At the junction V is shortened by 5 bases and J by 2 bases, with 10 bases in between. From a lookup of the germline V gene, CDR1 and CDR2 are SNHLY and FYNNEI. The sequenced sample was cultured CD4+ T cells from PBMCs, obtained from a patient who received antiretroviral therapy. This sample's cell subset or site label indicates: CD40L-CD69- CD45RO-high memory CD4 T cells not responding to Gag peptides. This TCR was sampled from an adult with HIV. The donor label of this sample is uncertain. The sequence is built from TRBV2 and TRBJ1-5, and possibly TRBD1, on 5 matching bases. The DNA sequence reads TGTGCCAGCAGTCTCAGGGAAGGCAATCAGCCCCAGCATTTT. Translated, it gives CASSLREGNQPQHF.